Following are 24 T cell receptor beta chains from one sample sequenced in a study of human T cells and chemical hapten exposure. Time point in this sample: pre-sensitization, week 0. This sample's treatment: therapeutic diphenylcyclopropenone sensitization with weekly scalp DPC. TCRdb reprocessed the RACE reads with MiXCR, giving one entry per CDR3 protein. The sample lists about 42,000 distinct CDR3 sequences, around 12% occurring once. The sequencing here drew on whole blood, taken in connection with sensitization to the hapten diphenylcyclopropenone (DPC). Source of these receptors: a woman aged 25 to 39 with alopecia areata. Some clones in this sample may be carry-over from other donors' samples.

The chain is built from TRBV12-3 or TRBV12-4 and TRBJ1-1; D call uncertain. This CDR3 comprises 14 residues. V lost 0 bases and J lost 0, with 5 bases in between. CDR3 nucleotide sequence: TGTGCCAGCAGTTTAGCGGCGGTGAACACTGAAGCTTTCTTT. Its translation: CASSLAAVNTEAFF.

This clonotype showed up many times. The rearrangement links TRBV7-3 to TRBJ2-1, with 10 bases aligning to TRBD2. V trimming: 1 base; J trimming: 6 bases; junction bases outside the gene matches: 3. The V gene's germline CDR1 is SGHTA and CDR2 FQGTGA. There are 15 residues in the CDR3. This CDR3 is CASSLMASGSNEQFF. The DNA of the CDR3 is TGTGCCAGCAGCTTAATGGCTAGCGGGAGCAATGAGCAGTTCTTC.

This clonotype was seen at least ten times. The V and J genes are TRBV6-6 and TRBJ2-7; a possible D gene is TRBD1 (6 bases). The V end was cut by 0 bases, the J end by 3 bases, with 15 bases between. This CDR3 spans 16 amino acids. The germline CDR1 and CDR2 sequences are MNHNY and SVGAGI (reference sequence). Written as DNA, the CDR3 is TGTGCCAGCAGTTACTCGGCGACGGGACAAAACTACGAGCAGTACTTC. The encoded protein is CASSYSATGQNYEQYF.

This clonotype occurred a few times. The rearrangement uses TRBV5-1 and TRBJ2-1; 9 bases align to TRBD2. Unmatched junction bases numbered 13, after V lost 2 bases and J lost 7 bases. CDR1 and CDR2 (germline): SGHRS, YFSETQ. The CDR3 extends over 17 amino acids. The CDR3, as DNA: TGCGCCAGCAGCTTAAGAGAGGCGGGAGGGCCGGGAAATGAGCAGTTCTTC. Amino acids: CASSLREAGGPGNEQFF. The whole variable domain, filled in from reference TRBV5-1 and TRBJ2-1, reads KAGVTQTPRYLIKTRGQQVTLSCSPISGHRSVSWYQQTPGQGLQFLFEYFSETQRNKGNFPGRFSGRQFSNSRSEMNVSTLELGDSALYLCASSLREAGGPGNEQFFGPGTRLTVL.

This clonotype was seen a few times. V is TRBV28 and J is TRBJ2-7; D may be TRBD2 (5 bases). Germline V gene lookup returns CDR1 MDHEN and CDR2 SYDVKM. V lost 10 bases and J lost 4, with 23 bases in between. CDR3 length: 15 residues. The CDR3 DNA sequence: TGTGCCACCGGCCGACCCCGGGATTACCCATACGAGCAGTACTTC. This sequence encodes CATGRPRDYPYEQYF.

This clonotype was counted only a few times. This chain connects TRBV29-1 to TRBJ2-2, with 11 positions matching TRBD2. Germline CDR1 SQVTM, CDR2 ANQGSEA. The CDR3 runs to 14 residues. Trimming took 7 bases from V and 5 from J; bases not matched to a gene: 6. CDR3 region: CSARTSGLTGELFF. CDR3 in DNA: TGCAGCGCCAGGACTAGCGGGCTTACCGGGGAGCTGTTTTTT.

This clonotype was observed a handful of times. V gene TRBV4-1 combines with J gene TRBJ1-1; a weak D match, TRBD1 (5 bases). Trimming cost V 3 bases and J 11 bases, with 19 bases left between them. This CDR3 region has 14 residues. Germline V gene data show CDR1 as MGHRA and CDR2 as YSYEKL. The CDR3 loop reads CASSQGPGPKMAFF. CDR3 in DNA: TGCGCCAGCAGCCAGGGGCCGGGACCAAAGATGGCTTTCTTT.

This clonotype has a count of ten or more. CDR3 in DNA: TGCAGCGTTGATAATGGTGTAGGTCAAGAGACCCAGTACTTC. This encodes CSVDNGVGQETQYF. The genes are TRBV29-1 and TRBJ2-5; D is unclear. Trimming removed 3 bases at V and 2 bases at J, with 13 bases between. Germline lookup yields CDR1 SQVTM and CDR2 ANQGSEA. The CDR3 runs to 14 residues.

Comments on this clonotype: Germline and junction disagree at one end, which may indicate a read error. The chain recombines TRBV29-1 with TRBJ1-1; D perhaps matches TRBD1 (6 bases). Germline-derived CDR1 and CDR2 are SQVTM and ANQGSEA. This CDR3 contains 11 residues. In DNA form, the CDR3 reads TGCGGCGTTGGCAGGGGAACTGAAGCTTTCTTT. It codes for CGVGRGTEAFF.

This clonotype was seen a few times. The chain links TRBV11-3 to TRBJ2-1; D possibly corresponds to TRBD1 (6 bases). V lost 4 bases, J lost 0 bases, and 13 bases lay in between. In germline, CDR1 is SGHNT, CDR2 YENEEA. This CDR3 is 16 amino acids long. The chain's CDR3 is CASSSDRFSSYNEQFF. The CDR3 DNA follows: TGTGCCAGCAGCTCCGACAGGTTCAGCTCCTACAATGAGCAGTTCTTC.

There are a few counts of this clonotype. The J gene is TRBJ2-3, the V gene TRBV11-1; 10 bases are shared with TRBD2. Trimming removed 6 bases from V and 5 bases from J; junction bases left unmatched: 8. This CDR3 comprises 15 residues. The germline CDR1 and CDR2 sequences are SGHAT and FQDESV (reference sequence). CDR3 coding DNA: TGTGCCAGCAGACCTAGCGGGAGCTCTATAGATACGCAGTATTTT. Amino acids: CASRPSGSSIDTQYF.

This clonotype has a handful of counts. This chain connects TRBV5-4 to TRBJ2-5; 12 bases line up with TRBD2. Germline CDR1 is SGHNT and CDR2 is YYREEE (reference sequence). The V segment lost 0 bases and the J segment 2 bases; nucleotides outside the gene matches: 2. The CDR3 sequence is 16 residues long. As DNA, the CDR3 is TGTGCCAGCAGCTTGGTCCTAGCGGGAGGGCAAGAGACCCAGTACTTC. This codes for CASSLVLAGGQETQYF.

This clonotype was counted ten times or more. The genes are TRBV29-1 and TRBJ1-2; 7 bases match TRBD1. This CDR3 has 14 residues. With 5 bases clipped from V and 0 bases from J, the junction kept 6 bases outside the gene matches. Germline CDR1 is SQVTM and CDR2 is ANQGSEA. The CDR3, as DNA: TGCAGCGTTCCCCCAGGGGGAGCTAACTATGGCTACACCTTC. Amino acid sequence: CSVPPGGANYGYTF.

The J gene is TRBJ2-7, the V gene TRBV6-5, with unresolved D. Germline loops: CDR1 MNHEY, CDR2 SVGAGI. With 5 bases removed from V and 1 base from J, the gap between germline ends came to 9 bases. CDR3 length: 13 residues. The CDR3 sequence: CASSRDPSYEQYF. As DNA, the CDR3 is TGTGCCAGCAGTAGAGACCCTTCCTACGAGCAGTACTTC.

The V call is TRBV4-3, the J call TRBJ2-5, with D perhaps matching TRBD1 (6 bases). The V and J ends lost 0 bases and 3 bases respectively, with 8 bases between them. The CDR3 consists of 14 residues. The germline CDR1 and CDR2 sequences are LGHNA and YSLEER. DNA for the CDR3: TGCGCCAGCAGCCAAGACTGGACAGAAGAGACCCAGTACTTC. It is translated as CASSQDWTEETQYF.

In its sample, this clonotype was seen a few times. The V call is TRBV29-1, the J call TRBJ2-5; D possibly corresponds to TRBD2 (6 bases). This CDR3 is 13 amino acids long. Trimming took 5 bases from V and 2 from J, leaving 12 bases between them. Looked up from germline, CDR1 is SQVTM and CDR2 is ANQGSEA. The CDR3 protein is CSVRNAGQETQYF. The DNA of the CDR3 is TGCAGCGTTAGAAACGCGGGGCAAGAGACCCAGTACTTC.

This clonotype was counted ten times or more. V usage is TRBV6-6 and J usage is TRBJ1-2; 8 positions agree with TRBD1. J lost 4 bases, V lost 6 bases, and 7 bases had no gene match. Germline values: CDR1 MNHNY, CDR2 SVGAGI (reference sequence). The CDR3 totals 14 residues. This CDR3 is CASSRQGYGYGYTF. Written as DNA, the CDR3 is TGTGCCAGCAGCCGACAGGGGTACGGCTATGGCTACACCTTC.

The chain couples TRBV27 to TRBJ2-2; D remains ambiguous. The CDR3 consists of 14 residues. The germline V and J ends were trimmed by 3 bases and 7 bases, with 12 bases remaining between them. Germline V gene data show CDR1 as MNHEY and CDR2 as SMNVEV (reference sequence). CDR3 protein: CASSLALVNGELFF. The CDR3, as DNA: TGTGCCAGCAGTTTGGCGCTAGTTAACGGGGAGCTGTTTTTT.

This clonotype showed up just a few times. The V call is TRBV7-8, the J call TRBJ2-7, with D possibly TRBD2 on 5 matching bases. CDR1 is SGHVS and CDR2 is FQNEAQ in the germline V gene. This CDR3 spans 12 amino acids. V was shortened by 7 bases and J by 10 bases, with 17 bases between the two germline ends. CDR3 coding DNA: TGTGCCAGCATGAAGCCGGCGGGTGATCAGTACTTC. This codes for CASMKPAGDQYF.

This clonotype has ten or more counts. The V gene is TRBV7-2, the J gene TRBJ2-5; the D is unclear. With 1 base removed from V and 4 bases from J, the gap between germline ends came to 10 bases. Looked up from germline, CDR1 is SGHTA and CDR2 is FQGNSA. This CDR3 has 14 residues. The CDR3 sequence is CASSLVGSPETQYF. The CDR3 nucleotides are TGTGCCAGCAGCTTAGTGGGAAGTCCAGAGACCCAGTACTTC.

The gene calls are TRBV6-5 and TRBJ1-6; D is unresolved. V was cut by 7 bases and J by 9 bases, with 16 bases left in between. Germline V lookup: CDR1 MNHEY, CDR2 SVGAGI. The length of the CDR3 is 14 residues. CDR3 nucleotides: TGTGCCAGCACAACCGGAACGGAACCTTCACCCCTCCACTTT. It specifies CASTTGTEPSPLHF.

Ten or more counts support this clonotype. The CDR3 DNA is TGTGCCAGCACTCAGGTCGGCGGGGTTTCCTACGAGCAGTACTTC. This gives the protein CASTQVGGVSYEQYF. The genes are TRBV6-2 or TRBV6-3 and TRBJ2-7; a possible D gene is TRBD2 (6 bases). Germline CDR1 reads MNHEY; CDR2 reads SVGEGT. The CDR3 contains 15 residues. Trimming cost V 7 bases and J 1 base, with 17 bases left between them.

This clonotype was detected many times. The chain employs TRBV6-2 or TRBV6-3 and TRBJ1-5, with D possibly being TRBD1 (6 bases). Trimming removed 5 bases from V and 4 bases from J, with 12 bases in between. Germline CDR1 and CDR2: MNHEY and SVGEGT. The CDR3 is 14 residues long. This CDR3 reads CASSPTGPNQPQHF. The CDR3 DNA reads as TGTGCCAGCAGTCCCACAGGGCCGAATCAGCCCCAGCATTTT.

The chain uses TRBV28 and TRBJ2-7; 7 nucleotides align to TRBD1. The ends lost 3 bases at V and 3 bases at J; junction bases unmatched: 5. Germline values: CDR1 MDHEN, CDR2 SYDVKM. The CDR3 runs 14 residues. The CDR3 DNA follows: TGTGCCAGCAGTTTGGGACAGAGTTTCTACGAGCAGTACTTC. It codes for CASSLGQSFYEQYF. Together with reference TRBV28 and TRBJ2-7, the CDR3 gives the full variable domain: DVKVTQSSRYLVKRTGEKVFLECVQDMDHENMFWYRQDPGLGLRLIYFSYDVKMKEKGDIPEGYSVSREKKERFSLILESASTNQTSMYLCASSLGQSFYEQYFGPGTRLTVT.